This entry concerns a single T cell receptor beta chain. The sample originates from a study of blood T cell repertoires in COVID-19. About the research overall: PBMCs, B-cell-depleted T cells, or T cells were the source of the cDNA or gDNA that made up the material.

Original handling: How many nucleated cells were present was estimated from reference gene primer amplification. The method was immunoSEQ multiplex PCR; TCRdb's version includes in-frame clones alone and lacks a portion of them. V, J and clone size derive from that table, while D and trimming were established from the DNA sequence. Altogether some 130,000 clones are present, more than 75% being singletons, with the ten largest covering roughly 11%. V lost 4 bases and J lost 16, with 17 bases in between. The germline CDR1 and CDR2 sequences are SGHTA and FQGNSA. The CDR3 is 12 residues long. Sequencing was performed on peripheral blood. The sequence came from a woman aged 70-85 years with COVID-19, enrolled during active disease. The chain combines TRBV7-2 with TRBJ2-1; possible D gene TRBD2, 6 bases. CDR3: CASSSQTSSGFF. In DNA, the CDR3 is TGTGCCAGCAGCTCCCAGACTAGTTCAGGTTTCTTC.